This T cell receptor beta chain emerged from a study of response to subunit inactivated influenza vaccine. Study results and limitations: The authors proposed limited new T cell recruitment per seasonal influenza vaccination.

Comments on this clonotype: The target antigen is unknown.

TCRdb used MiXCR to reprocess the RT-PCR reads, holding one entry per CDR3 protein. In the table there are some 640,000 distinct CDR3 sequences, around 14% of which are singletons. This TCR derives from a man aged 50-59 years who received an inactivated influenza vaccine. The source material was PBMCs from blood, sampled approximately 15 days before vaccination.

The CDR3, as DNA: TGTGCCAGCAGCCGGGGACTAGCGGGGGGTTGGCCAGATACGCAGTATTTT. Its translation: CASSRGLAGGWPDTQYF. The J gene is TRBJ2-3, the V gene TRBV7-6; TRBD2 matches 15 bases. Germline-derived CDR1 and CDR2 are SGHVS and FNYEAQ. V lost 5 bases and J lost 4; bases outside the gene matches: 7. This CDR3 is built from 17 residues.